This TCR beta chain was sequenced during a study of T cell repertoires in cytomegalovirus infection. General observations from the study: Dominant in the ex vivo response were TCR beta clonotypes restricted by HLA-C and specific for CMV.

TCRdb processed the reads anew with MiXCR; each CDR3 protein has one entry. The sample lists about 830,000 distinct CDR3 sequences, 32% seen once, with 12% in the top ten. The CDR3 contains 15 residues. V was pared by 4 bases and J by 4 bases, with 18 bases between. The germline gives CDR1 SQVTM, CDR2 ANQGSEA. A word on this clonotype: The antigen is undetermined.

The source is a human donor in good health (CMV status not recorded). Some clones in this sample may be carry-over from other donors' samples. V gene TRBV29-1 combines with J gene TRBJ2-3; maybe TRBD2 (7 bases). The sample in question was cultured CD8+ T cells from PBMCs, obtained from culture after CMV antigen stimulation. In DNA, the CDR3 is TGCAGCGTTGGGGGGGGCCAGGGATCCCCAGATACGCAGTATTTT. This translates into CSVGGGQGSPDTQYF.